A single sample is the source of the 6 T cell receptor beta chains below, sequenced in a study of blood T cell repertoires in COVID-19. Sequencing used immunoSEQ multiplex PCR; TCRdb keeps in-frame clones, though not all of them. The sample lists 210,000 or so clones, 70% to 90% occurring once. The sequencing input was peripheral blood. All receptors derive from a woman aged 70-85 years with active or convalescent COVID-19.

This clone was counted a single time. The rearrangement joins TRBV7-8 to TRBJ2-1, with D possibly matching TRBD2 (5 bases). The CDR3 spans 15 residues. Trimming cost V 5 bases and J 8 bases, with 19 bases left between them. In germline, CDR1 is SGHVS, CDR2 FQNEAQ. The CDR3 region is CASSQTIPSGHEQFF. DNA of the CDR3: TGTGCCAGCAGCCAGACTATCCCCAGTGGCCATGAGCAGTTCTTC.

Here the CDR3 reads CASSYGQATGDTQYF. Here the CDR3 DNA reads TGTGCCAGCAGTTACGGACAGGCGACTGGGGATACGCAGTATTTT. This rearrangement joins TRBV6-6 to TRBJ2-3; 7 positions match TRBD1. In germline, CDR1 is MNHNY, CDR2 SVGAGI (reference sequence). The junction had 8 bases not matched to a gene; V was cut back by 2 bases and J by 6 bases. The CDR3 runs to 15 residues.

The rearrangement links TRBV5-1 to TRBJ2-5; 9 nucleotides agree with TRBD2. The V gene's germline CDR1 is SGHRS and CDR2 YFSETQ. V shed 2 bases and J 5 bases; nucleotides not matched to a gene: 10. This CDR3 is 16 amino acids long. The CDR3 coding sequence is TGCGCCAGCAGCTTAGTACTAGCGGGTGGAGGGGAGACCCAGTACTTC. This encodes CASSLVLAGGGETQYF. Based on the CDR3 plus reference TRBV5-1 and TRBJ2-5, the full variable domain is KAGVTQTPRYLIKTRGQQVTLSCSPISGHRSVSWYQQTPGQGLQFLFEYFSETQRNKGNFPGRFSGRQFSNSRSEMNVSTLELGDSALYLCASSLVLAGGGETQYFGPGTRLLVL.

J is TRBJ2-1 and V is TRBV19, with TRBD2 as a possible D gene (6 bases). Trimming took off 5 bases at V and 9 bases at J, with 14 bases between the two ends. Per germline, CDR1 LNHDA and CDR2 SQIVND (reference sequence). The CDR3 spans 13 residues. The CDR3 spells CASSALREGEQFF. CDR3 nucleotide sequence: TGTGCCAGTAGTGCTTTGCGGGAAGGTGAGCAGTTCTTC.

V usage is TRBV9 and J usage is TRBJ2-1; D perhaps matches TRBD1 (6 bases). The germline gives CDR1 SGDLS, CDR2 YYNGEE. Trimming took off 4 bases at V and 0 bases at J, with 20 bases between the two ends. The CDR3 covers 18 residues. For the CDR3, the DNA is TGTGCCAGCAGCTCATTTCCCCGAACGGACAGCTCCTACAATGAGCAGTTCTTC. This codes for CASSSFPRTDSSYNEQFF.

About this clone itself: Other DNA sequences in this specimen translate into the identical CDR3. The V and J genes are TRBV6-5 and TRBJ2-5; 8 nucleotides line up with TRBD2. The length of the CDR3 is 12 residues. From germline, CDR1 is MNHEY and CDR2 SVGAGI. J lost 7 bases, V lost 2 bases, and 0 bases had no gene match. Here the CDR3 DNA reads TGTGCCAGCAGTTACCGGGAGGGGACCCAGTACTTC. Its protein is CASSYREGTQYF.